The 23 T cell receptor beta chains given below trace back to one sample, sequenced in a study of CXCR3-negative and CXCR3-positive naive CD8 T cells. Via 5' RACE with UMI labels, TRB cDNA libraries were prepared. TCRdb re-called the 5' RACE reads, yielding one record per CDR3 amino acid sequence without DNA. The sample data list tens of thousands of distinct CDR3 sequences. Sequenced material: memory CD8+ T cells from blood. The source is a human donor in good health. Some clones in this sample may be carry-over from other donors' samples.

V is TRBV7-6 and J is TRBJ2-7; the D call of TRBD2 rests on TCRdb alone, since no DNA is present to check it. This CDR3 has 14 residues. CDR1 is SGHVS, CDR2 FNYEAQ, per germline. CDR3 sequence reads: CASSPKEGIYEQYF.

The chain is built from TRBV29-1 and TRBJ1-2; TCRdb names TRBD1, which stays unverified in the absence of DNA. Germline V CDR1 and CDR2: SQVTM, ANQGSEA. This CDR3 is built from 14 residues. CDR3 amino acids: CSVESGTVLYGYTF.

The genes are TRBV6-2 or TRBV6-3 and TRBJ1-1; as DNA is missing, the TRBD1 call by TCRdb cannot be tested. The CDR3 sequence is 13 residues long. CDR1 MNHEY and CDR2 SVGEGT come from the germline V gene. The CDR3 reads CASSFRDNTEAFF.

The chain joins TRBV29-1 to TRBJ2-1; TCRdb names TRBD2, which stays unverified in the absence of DNA. The length of the CDR3 is 14 residues. Germline V CDR1 and CDR2: SQVTM, ANQGSEA. The CDR3 is CSVEDLAGDNEQFF.

The chain employs TRBV18 and TRBJ2-1. The germline V gene has CDR1 KGHSH and CDR2 LQKENI. The CDR3 runs to 12 residues. The CDR3 sequence is CASSRGGNEQFF.

The genes are TRBV29-1 and TRBJ2-3; absent DNA, TCRdb's TRBD2 call cannot be checked. This CDR3 contains 15 residues. CDR1 is SQVTM, CDR2 ANQGSEA, per germline. The CDR3 protein is CSVEDIASQGDTQYF.

Its frequency marks this clonotype as medium-sized (0.01 to 0.1%). The V and J genes are TRBV5-1 and TRBJ1-2; with no DNA, the TCRdb D assignment of TRBD1 cannot be verified. The CDR3 runs to 16 residues. Germline V gene lookup returns CDR1 SGHRS and CDR2 YFSETQ. This CDR3 reads CASSFIQQGNDYGYTF.

The CDR3 sequence is CATHGEGKGTDTQYF. The chain couples TRBV28 to TRBJ2-3; there is no DNA to check the TCRdb D call of TRBD2. The CDR3 extends over 15 amino acids. Germline lookup yields CDR1 MDHEN and CDR2 SYDVKM.

CDR3 in amino acids: CASSQDMGAGGRKYYEQYF. The chain employs TRBV14 and TRBJ2-7; the D call of TRBD2 rests on TCRdb alone, since no DNA is present to check it. The CDR3 totals 19 residues. Germline CDR1 is SGHDN and CDR2 is FVKESK.

The genes are TRBV29-1 and TRBJ2-1; the D gene TCRdb calls, TRBD1, cannot be checked with no DNA. The CDR3 is 13 residues long. Germline V gene data show CDR1 as SQVTM and CDR2 as ANQGSEA. The CDR3 region is CSVGGGDYNEQFF.

The genes are TRBV20-1 and TRBJ2-7. The CDR3 loop spans 15 amino acids. Germline assignment: CDR1 DFQATT and CDR2 SNEGSKA (reference sequence). The chain's CDR3 is CSARGMGFDAYEQYF.

The rearrangement uses TRBV30 and TRBJ2-3; TCRdb reports TRBD2, a call that lacks DNA to check it against. The CDR3 is 18 amino acids. The germline gives CDR1 GTSNPN, CDR2 SVGIG (reference sequence). The CDR3 sequence is CAWSDSGGASTYTDTQYF.

The rearrangement joins TRBV4-3 to TRBJ2-1; TCRdb outputs TRBD1, but without DNA this stays unchecked. Germline V CDR1 and CDR2: LGHNA, YSLEER. This CDR3 contains 13 residues. This CDR3 is CASSYGQANEQFF.

V and J are TRBV29-1 and TRBJ2-1. This CDR3 is built from 12 residues. CDR1 SQVTM and CDR2 ANQGSEA come from the germline V gene. The CDR3: CSVEDRYNEQFF.

The rearrangement joins TRBV7-6 to TRBJ2-7; TCRdb returns TRBD1, unconfirmable since there is no DNA. In germline, CDR1 is SGHVS, CDR2 FNYEAQ. The CDR3 is made up of 13 amino acids. The CDR3 protein is CASSKTGSGEQYF.

The J gene is TRBJ2-1, the V gene TRBV6-6. There are 12 residues in the CDR3. Germline values: CDR1 MNHNY, CDR2 SVGAGI (reference sequence). CDR3 sequence: CASSWVYNEQFF.

J is TRBJ2-1 and V is TRBV6-2 or TRBV6-3. This CDR3 contains 14 residues. The germline CDR1 and CDR2 sequences are MNHEY and SVGEGT. The CDR3 reads CASRPIADINEQFF.

V gene TRBV2 combines with J gene TRBJ2-1; lacking DNA, the TRBD2 call made by TCRdb goes unchecked. The CDR3 sequence is 18 residues long. Germline-derived CDR1 and CDR2 are SNHLY and FYNNEI. This chain's CDR3 is CASSDGTSGRASYNEQFF.

CDR3 protein: CASSERTSGGALSYNEQFF. This chain links TRBV7-7 with TRBJ2-1; TCRdb calls TRBD2, which cannot be checked without DNA. This CDR3 contains 19 residues. Germline V gives CDR1 SSHAT, CDR2 FNYEAQ (reference sequence). The variable domain in full, with the rest retrieved from reference TRBV7-7 and TRBJ2-1, is GAGVSQSPRYKVTKRGQDVTLRCDPISSHATLYWYQQALGQGPEFLTYFNYEAQPDKSGLPSDRFSAERPEGSISTLTIQRTEQRDSAMYRCASSERTSGGALSYNEQFFGPGTRLTVL.

The chain joins TRBV6-2 or TRBV6-3 to TRBJ2-3; the D call of TRBD2 rests on TCRdb alone, since no DNA is present to check it. CDR1 and CDR2 (germline): MNHEY, SVGEGT. The CDR3 extends over 15 amino acids. CDR3 residues: CASSILAGGTDTQYF.

The chain's CDR3 is CASSPEPHNEQFF. This chain connects TRBV7-9 to TRBJ2-1. Germline assignment: CDR1 SEHNR and CDR2 FQNEAQ (reference sequence). The CDR3 is made up of 13 amino acids.

The chain uses TRBV19 and TRBJ2-1; the D call of TRBD1 rests on TCRdb alone, since no DNA is present to check it. The CDR3 runs 12 residues. Germline CDR1 and CDR2: LNHDA and SQIVND (reference sequence). The CDR3 protein is CASSNWGDEQFF.

This chain joins TRBV13 and TRBJ2-7; TCRdb's D gene call, TRBD1, goes unchecked for lack of DNA. Germline CDR1 is PRHDT and CDR2 is FYEKMQ (reference sequence). This CDR3 is built from 15 residues. CDR3 sequence: CASTFSGTGGYEQYF.